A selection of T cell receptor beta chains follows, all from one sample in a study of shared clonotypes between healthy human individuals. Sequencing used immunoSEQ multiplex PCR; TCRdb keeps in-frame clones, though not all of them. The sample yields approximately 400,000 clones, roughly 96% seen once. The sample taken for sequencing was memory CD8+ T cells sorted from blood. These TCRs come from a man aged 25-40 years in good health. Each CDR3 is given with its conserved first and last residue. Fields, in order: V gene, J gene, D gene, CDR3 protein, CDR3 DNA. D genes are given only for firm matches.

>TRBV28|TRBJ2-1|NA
CASSSPVYNEQFF
TGTGCCAGCAGTTCACCGGTATACAATGAGCAGTTCTTC
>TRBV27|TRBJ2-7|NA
CASGILQGQTYEQYF
TGTGCCAGCGGAATACTTCAGGGCCAGACCTACGAGCAGTACTTC
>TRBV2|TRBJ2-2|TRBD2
CASSGLDRLAANTGELFF
TGTGCCAGCAGTGGCCTTGATAGACTAGCGGCGAACACCGGGGAGCTGTTTTTT
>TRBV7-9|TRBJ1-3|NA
CASSLVVGNTIYF
TGTGCCAGCAGCTTAGTGGTTGGAAACACCATATATTTT
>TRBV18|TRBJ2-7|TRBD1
CASSPGDRAGQYF
TGTGCCAGCTCACCAGGGGACAGGGCTGGGCAGTACTTC
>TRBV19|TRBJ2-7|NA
CASSPSGYSYEQYF
TGTGCCAGTAGTCCGAGCGGTTACTCCTACGAGCAGTACTTC
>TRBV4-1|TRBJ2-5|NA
CASSQAVKETQYF
TGCGCCAGCAGCCAAGCGGTCAAAGAGACCCAGTACTTC
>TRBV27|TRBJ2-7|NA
CASGQGGSYEQYF
TGTGCCAGCGGGCAGGGGGGCTCCTACGAGCAGTACTTC
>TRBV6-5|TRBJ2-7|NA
CASSYLGTGEQYF
TGTGCCAGCAGTTACTTAGGGACGGGCGAGCAGTACTTC
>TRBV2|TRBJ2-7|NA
CASSNSRGGYEQYF
TGTGCCAGCAGTAACTCCAGGGGGGGCTACGAGCAGTACTTC
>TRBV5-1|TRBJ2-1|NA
CASSLGVGFSYNEQFF
TGCGCCAGCAGCTTGGGGGTCGGGTTCTCCTACAATGAGCAGTTCTTC
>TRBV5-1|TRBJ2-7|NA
CASSLVDSVYEQYF
TGCGCCAGCAGCTTGGTGGACAGTGTCTACGAGCAGTACTTC
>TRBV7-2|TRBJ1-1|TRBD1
CASSLNLGQSTEAFF
TGTGCCAGCAGCTTAAATCTGGGACAGAGCACTGAAGCTTTCTTT
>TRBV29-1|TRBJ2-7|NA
CSVEGLNPYEQYF
TGCAGCGTTGAAGGGTTAAATCCCTACGAGCAGTACTTC
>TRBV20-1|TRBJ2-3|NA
CSASTDTQYF
TGCAGTGCGAGCACAGATACGCAGTATTTT
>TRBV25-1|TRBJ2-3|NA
CASSDFTDTQYF
TGTGCCAGCAGTGACTTCACAGATACGCAGTATTTT
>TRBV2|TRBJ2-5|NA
CASTLVGVETQYF
TGTGCCAGCACCTTGGTGGGAGTTGAGACCCAGTACTTC
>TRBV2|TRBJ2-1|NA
CASSEWQGVYNEQFF
TGTGCCAGCAGTGAATGGCAGGGAGTCTACAATGAGCAGTTCTTC
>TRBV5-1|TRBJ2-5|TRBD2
CASSLFIAGGFEEETQYF
TGCGCCAGCAGCTTGTTCATAGCGGGAGGGTTTGAGGAAGAGACCCAGTACTTC
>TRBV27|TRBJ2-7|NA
CASSPRQWDFSYEQYF
TGTGCCAGCAGCCCAAGACAGTGGGACTTCTCCTACGAGCAGTACTTC
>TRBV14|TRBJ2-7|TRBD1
CASSQAPVGTGAYEQYF
TGTGCCAGCAGCCAGGCCCCCGTAGGGACAGGGGCCTACGAGCAGTACTTC
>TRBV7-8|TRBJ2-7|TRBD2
CASSLGGLAGISSYEQYF
TGTGCCAGCAGCTTAGGAGGACTAGCGGGGATAAGCTCCTACGAGCAGTACTTC
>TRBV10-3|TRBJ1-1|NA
CAIRPDRQRAFF
TGTGCCATCAGACCCGACAGACAGAGAGCTTTCTTT
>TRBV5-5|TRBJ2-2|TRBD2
CASSASGSNTGELFF
TGTGCCAGCAGCGCTAGCGGGAGTAACACCGGGGAGCTGTTTTTT
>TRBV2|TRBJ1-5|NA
CASSEAGVNQPQHF
TGTGCCAGCAGTGAAGCGGGGGTCAATCAGCCCCAGCATTTT
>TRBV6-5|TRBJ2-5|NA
CASSRAFTQYF
TGTGCCAGCAGCCGCGCGTTTACCCAGTACTTC
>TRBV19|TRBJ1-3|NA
CASSPGPTGNTIYF
TGTGCCAGTAGTCCGGGACCCACGGGAAACACCATATATTTT
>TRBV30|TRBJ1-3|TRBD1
CAWGRRDRGRLNTIYF
TGTGCCTGGGGGCGCCGGGACAGGGGGCGTTTGAACACCATATATTTT
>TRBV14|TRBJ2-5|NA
CASSQPGTVSFQETQYF
TGTGCCAGCAGCCAGCCCGGGACCGTAAGCTTCCAAGAGACCCAGTACTTC
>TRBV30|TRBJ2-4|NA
CAWSGAGFLAKNIQYF
TGTGCCTGGAGTGGGGCCGGTTTTCTAGCCAAAAACATTCAGTACTTC
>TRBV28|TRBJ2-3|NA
CASSFGPGGDTQYF
TGTGCCAGCAGTTTTGGTCCCGGCGGAGATACGCAGTATTTT
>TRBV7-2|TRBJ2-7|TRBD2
CASSLVGGGPIYEQYF
TGTGCCAGCAGCTTAGTGGGGGGAGGGCCGATCTACGAGCAGTACTTC